The 20 T cell receptor beta chains below all came from one sample that was sequenced in a study of blood T cell repertoires in COVID-19. Clones were sequenced by immunoSEQ multiplex PCR, and TCRdb holds only the in-frame ones, with some missing. The sample records roughly 190,000 clones, 85% to 90% being singletons. The sequenced sample was peripheral blood. Source of these receptors: a man aged 40-50 years with active or convalescent COVID-19.

V usage is TRBV6-2 or TRBV6-3 and J usage is TRBJ2-7, with TRBD1 identical over 7 bases. J gave up 0 bases and V 0 bases, and 5 bases lay outside the gene matches. The CDR3 length is 16 residues. Germline V gives CDR1 MNHEY, CDR2 SVGEGT. The CDR3 region is CASSYSGTVPSYEQYF. CDR3 nucleotides: TGTGCCAGCAGTTACTCGGGGACAGTACCCTCCTACGAGCAGTACTTC.

V is TRBV6-5 and J is TRBJ2-7; 10 positions agree with TRBD2. Trimming took 7 bases from V and 7 from J; bases not matched to a gene: 4. CDR1 is MNHEY, CDR2 SVGAGI, per germline. The CDR3 sequence is 12 residues long. The CDR3 reads CASTSGRYEQYF. The CDR3 region has the DNA TGTGCCAGCACTAGCGGGAGATATGAGCAGTACTTC.

The chain joins TRBV7-9 to TRBJ2-7, with 8 positions matching TRBD2. This CDR3 comprises 13 residues. CDR1 and CDR2 from the germline V gene are SEHNR and FQNEAQ (reference sequence). V lost 5 bases to trimming and J lost 6 bases; unmatched junction nucleotides: 6. Written as DNA, the CDR3 is TGTGCCAGCAGCCGAGGACTAGCCGTCGAGCAGTACTTC. Its translation is CASSRGLAVEQYF.

The J gene is TRBJ1-2, the V gene TRBV27, with 10 positions matching TRBD1. The length of the CDR3 is 15 residues. V gave up 4 bases and J gave up 7 bases; unmatched junction bases: 9. Germline loops: CDR1 MNHEY, CDR2 SMNVEV (reference sequence). CDR3: CASSSRDRGHFGYTF. The DNA for the CDR3 is TGTGCCAGCAGTTCCCGGGACAGGGGACATTTTGGCTACACCTTC.

This clone was observed a few times. The V and J genes are TRBV10-3 and TRBJ2-1; TRBD2 is a possible D gene (6 bases). Trimming removed 6 bases at V and 13 bases at J, with 16 bases between. The CDR3 is 12 amino acids. Germline values: CDR1 ENHRY, CDR2 SYGVKD. CDR3 amino acids: CAISSRRGGQFF. Here the CDR3 DNA reads TGTGCCATCAGCTCCAGGAGGGGAGGACAGTTCTTC.

The rearrangement links TRBV30 to TRBJ2-6; D remains unclear. Germline V gives CDR1 GTSNPN, CDR2 SVGIG (reference sequence). Trimming removed 8 bases at V and 4 bases at J, with 12 bases between. CDR3 size: 13 residues. The CDR3 DNA is TGTGCCGTTCTGAGGCACGGGGCCAACGTCCTGACTTTC. It translates to CAVLRHGANVLTF.

J is TRBJ1-6 and V is TRBV24-1; no clear D. The CDR3 has 13 residues. Looked up from germline, CDR1 is KGHDR and CDR2 is SFDVKD. V lost 9 bases, J lost 5 bases, and 10 bases lay in between. CDR3 protein: CATQRRDNSPLHF. CDR3 DNA sequence: TGTGCCACCCAGCGGAGAGATAATTCACCCCTCCACTTT.

The chain combines TRBV3-1 (or the pseudogene TRBV3-2) with TRBJ2-5; 11 nucleotides line up with TRBD1. Germline V gene lookup returns CDR1 LGHDT and CDR2 YNNKEL (reference sequence). V lost 2 bases, J lost 5 bases, and 13 bases stayed unmatched. This CDR3 has 18 amino acids. The DNA for the CDR3 is TGTGCCAGCAGCCAACGCACCGGGACAGGGGGTTTCGAGGAGACCCAGTACTTC. It specifies CASSQRTGTGGFEETQYF.

The V call is TRBV27, the J call TRBJ2-5, with 10 bases identical to TRBD1. Germline CDR1 reads MNHEY; CDR2 reads SMNVEV (reference sequence). V shed 5 bases and J 5 bases; nucleotides not matched to a gene: 11. This CDR3 region has 16 residues. The CDR3 loop is CASSHDPKGQGETQYF. The CDR3 DNA is TGTGCCAGCAGTCACGATCCCAAGGGACAGGGGGAGACCCAGTACTTC.

This chain uses TRBV2 with TRBJ1-1; tentative D call: TRBD1 (6 bases). The germline V and J ends were trimmed by 9 bases and 1 base, with 12 bases remaining between them. Germline CDR1 SNHLY, CDR2 FYNNEI. The length of the CDR3 is 13 residues. DNA of the CDR3: TGTGCCAGTATCCCACAGGGGAACACTGAAGCTTTCTTT. Its translation: CASIPQGNTEAFF.

The chain links TRBV5-6 to TRBJ1-1; possible D gene TRBD1, 5 bases. Trimming cost V 4 bases and J 0 bases, with 13 bases left between them. In germline, CDR1 is SGHDT, CDR2 YYEEEE. There are 15 residues in the CDR3. The CDR3 protein is CASSGGDRLNTEAFF. For the CDR3, the DNA is TGTGCCAGCAGCGGGGGGGACCGCCTGAACACTGAAGCTTTCTTT.

The chain has TRBV7-9 and TRBJ2-4; D may be TRBD2 (5 bases). V shed 1 base and J shed 1 base, with 14 bases lying between them. Germline V lookup: CDR1 SEHNR, CDR2 FQNEAQ (reference sequence). This CDR3 has 17 amino acids. CDR3: CASSLGIERSAKNIQYF. In nucleotides, the CDR3 is TGTGCCAGCAGCTTAGGGATCGAGCGGAGCGCCAAAAACATTCAGTACTTC. The variable domain in full, completed from reference TRBV7-9 and TRBJ2-4, reads DTGVSQNPRHKITKRGQNVTFRCDPISEHNRLYWYRQTLGQGPEFLTYFQNEAQLEKSRLLSDRFSAERPKGSFSTLEIQRTEQGDSAMYLCASSLGIERSAKNIQYFGAGTRLSVL.

The chain joins TRBV10-3 to TRBJ2-2; 7 nucleotides match TRBD1. With V trimmed by 2 bases and J by 3 bases, 0 bases remained unmatched. The CDR3 sequence is 14 residues long. CDR1 and CDR2 from the germline V gene are ENHRY and SYGVKD. CDR3 nucleotide sequence: TGTGCCATCAGTGAGCAGGGGGACACCGGGGAGCTGTTTTTT. As protein: CAISEQGDTGELFF.

The rearrangement uses TRBV18 and TRBJ1-2; TRBD1 matches at 9 bases. Germline CDR1 reads KGHSH; CDR2 reads LQKENI. The V gene end was trimmed by 3 bases and the J gene end by 5 bases; junction bases not matched to a gene: 10. The CDR3 spans 16 residues. DNA of the CDR3: TGTGCCAGCTCACCTTATGCACCGGGACAGGGATATGGCTACACCTTC. Its translation is CASSPYAPGQGYGYTF.

The chain employs TRBV18 and TRBJ2-3; 8 bases align to TRBD1. Germline CDR1 is KGHSH and CDR2 is LQKENI. Germline trimming cut 3 bases from V and 3 bases from J; bases unmatched to any gene: 5. CDR3 size: 15 residues. CDR3 residues: CASSPPGTGTDTQYF. In DNA, the CDR3 is TGTGCCAGCTCACCGCCCGGGACAGGAACAGATACGCAGTATTTT.

This chain joins TRBV28 and TRBJ2-7; the match to TRBD2 covers 11 bases. CDR1 MDHEN and CDR2 SYDVKM come from the germline V gene. The trim removed 5 bases at V and 4 bases at J, leaving 7 bases unmatched. The CDR3 consists of 15 residues. The CDR3 reads CASSGGLAVIYEQYF. In DNA, the CDR3 is TGTGCCAGCAGTGGGGGACTAGCGGTTATATACGAGCAGTACTTC.

This clone is a singleton in its sample. V gene TRBV7-2 combines with J gene TRBJ2-6; 10 bases match TRBD1. V lost 1 base to trimming and J lost 4 bases; unmatched junction nucleotides: 4. The CDR3 is 17 amino acids. The germline V gene encodes CDR1 SGHTA and CDR2 FQGNSA. The CDR3, as DNA: TGTGCCAGCAGCTTAGGGACAGGGGGATCGGGGGCCAACGTCCTGACTTTC. Translating it yields CASSLGTGGSGANVLTF. Supplemented by reference TRBV7-2 and TRBJ2-6, the full variable domain reads GAGVSQSPSNKVTEKGKDVELRCDPISGHTALYWYRQSLGQGLEFLIYFQGNSAPDKSGLPSDRFSAERTGGSVSTLTIQRTQQEDSAVYLCASSLGTGGSGANVLTFGAGSRLTVL.

The CDR3 here is CASGRGTGVVDEQYF. DNA for the CDR3: TGTGCCAGCGGTAGGGGGACAGGGGTCGTGGACGAGCAGTACTTC. The chain links TRBV25-1 to TRBJ2-7, with 10 bases matching TRBD1. This CDR3 comprises 15 residues. Germline V gene data show CDR1 as MGHDK and CDR2 as SYGVNS. V shed 8 bases, J shed 5 bases, and the junction held 12 bases outside the gene matches.

The chain carries TRBV19 and TRBJ1-4; 8 bases agree with TRBD1. V gave up 6 bases and J gave up 3 bases; unmatched junction bases: 9. The CDR3 has 16 residues. CDR1 is LNHDA and CDR2 is SQIVND in the germline V gene (reference sequence). This CDR3 is CASRGQGGSANEKLFF. The CDR3 bases are TGTGCCAGTAGAGGACAGGGAGGTTCGGCTAATGAAAAACTGTTTTTT.

This clone was detected a few times. This chain joins TRBV6-2 or TRBV6-3 and TRBJ1-1; TRBD1 matches 9 bases. This CDR3 has 15 amino acids. Trimming at V came to 2 bases and at J to 4 bases, leaving 5 bases not matched to a gene. In germline, CDR1 is MNHEY, CDR2 SVGEGT. The CDR3 reads CASSYHMTGGTEAFF. DNA of the CDR3: TGTGCCAGCAGTTACCATATGACAGGGGGCACTGAAGCTTTCTTT.